This TCR beta chain was obtained from a study of blood T cell repertoires in COVID-19. Study context: Italy, Spain and the United States were the sources of the convalescent and acute COVID-19 samples. The cDNA or gDNA used as material had been derived from T cells, B-cell-depleted T cells, or PBMCs.

The CDR3 is 15 amino acids. CDR1 and CDR2 from the germline V gene are SGHRS and YFSETQ. Trimming removed 7 bases at V and 0 bases at J, with 14 bases between. Original handling: Reference gene primer amplification in the assay estimated nucleated cell counts. Profiling relied on immunoSEQ multiplex PCR, and the TCRdb table lists in-frame clones only, not all of them. V, J and clone size reflect that table, while D and trimming were determined from the DNA. The table shows 90,000 or so clones, with nearly 90% occurring only once. The chain joins TRBV5-1 to TRBJ1-3; D not certain. Sequenced input: peripheral blood. The clonotype was recovered from a woman older than 75 with active or convalescent COVID-19. The CDR3 loop reads CASGEVPYSGNTIYF. CDR3 DNA: TGCGCCAGCGGAGAGGTGCCTTACTCTGGAAACACCATATATTTT.